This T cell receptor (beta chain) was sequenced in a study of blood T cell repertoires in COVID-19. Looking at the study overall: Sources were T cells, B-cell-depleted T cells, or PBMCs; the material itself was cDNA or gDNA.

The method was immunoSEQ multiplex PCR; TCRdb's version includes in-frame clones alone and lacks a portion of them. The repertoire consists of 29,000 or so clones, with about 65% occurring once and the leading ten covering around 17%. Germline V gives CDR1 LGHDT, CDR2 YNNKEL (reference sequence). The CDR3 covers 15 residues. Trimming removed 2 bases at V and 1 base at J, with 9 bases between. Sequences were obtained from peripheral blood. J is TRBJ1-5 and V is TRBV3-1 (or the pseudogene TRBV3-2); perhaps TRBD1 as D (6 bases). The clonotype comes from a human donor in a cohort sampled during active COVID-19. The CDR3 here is CASSQQGQSNQPQHF. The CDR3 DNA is TGTGCCAGCAGCCAACAGGGGCAAAGCAATCAGCCCCAGCATTTT.